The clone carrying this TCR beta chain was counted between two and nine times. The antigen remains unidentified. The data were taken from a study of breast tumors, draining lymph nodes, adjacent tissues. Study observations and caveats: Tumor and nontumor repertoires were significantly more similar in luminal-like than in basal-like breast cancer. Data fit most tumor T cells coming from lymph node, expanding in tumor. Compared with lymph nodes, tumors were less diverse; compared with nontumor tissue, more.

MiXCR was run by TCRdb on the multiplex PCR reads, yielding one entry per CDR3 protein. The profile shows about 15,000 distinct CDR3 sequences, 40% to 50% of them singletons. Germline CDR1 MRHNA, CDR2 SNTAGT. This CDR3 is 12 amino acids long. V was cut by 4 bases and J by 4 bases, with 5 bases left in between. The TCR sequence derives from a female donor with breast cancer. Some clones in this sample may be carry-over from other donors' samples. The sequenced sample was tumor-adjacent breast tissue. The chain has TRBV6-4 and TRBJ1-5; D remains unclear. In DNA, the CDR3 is TGTGCCAGCAGTGGCTGGAATCAGCCCCAGCATTTT. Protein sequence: CASSGWNQPQHF.